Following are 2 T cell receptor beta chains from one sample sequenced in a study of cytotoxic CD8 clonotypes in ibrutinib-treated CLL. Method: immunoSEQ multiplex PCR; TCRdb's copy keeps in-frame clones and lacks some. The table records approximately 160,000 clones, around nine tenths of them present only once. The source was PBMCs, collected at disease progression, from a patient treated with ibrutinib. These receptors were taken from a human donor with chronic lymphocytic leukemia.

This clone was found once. The DNA for the CDR3 is TGTGCCAGTAGTTACTTCAGGCCCGGGGCCTCTGAGCAGTTCTTC. The encoded protein is CASSYFRPGASEQFF. The J gene is TRBJ2-1, the V gene TRBV19; D may correspond to TRBD1 or TRBD2 (5 bases each). The CDR3 consists of 15 residues. Germline-derived CDR1 and CDR2 are LNHDA and SQIVND (reference sequence). V was cut by 5 bases and J by 9 bases, with 20 bases left in between. The full variable domain, in which reference TRBV19 and TRBJ2-1 provide the parts outside the CDR3, is DGGITQSPKYLFRKEGQNVTLSCEQNLNHDAMYWYRQDPGQGLRLIYYSQIVNDFQKGDIAEGYSVSREKKESFPLTVTSAQKNPTAFYLCASSYFRPGASEQFFGPGTRLTVL.

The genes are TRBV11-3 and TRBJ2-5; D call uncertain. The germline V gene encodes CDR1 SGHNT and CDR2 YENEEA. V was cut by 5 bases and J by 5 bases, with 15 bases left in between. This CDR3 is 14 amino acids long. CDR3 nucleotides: TGTGCCAGCAGCCGTACCCCCACGGCGGAGACCCAGTACTTC. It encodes CASSRTPTAETQYF.